These 27 T cell receptor beta chains came from one sample sequenced in a study of regulatory T cells in long-lasting Graves disease. The time point was: newly diagnosed GD, antithyroid drugs for less than 3 months. RNA from PBMCs was the source of the TCR library. Construction of TCR beta libraries relied on iRepertoire HTBI primers and on Arm-PCR targeting CDR3 regions. TCRdb used MiXCR to reprocess the multiplex PCR reads, holding one entry per CDR3 protein. Of 530,000 or so distinct CDR3 sequences listed, roughly 13% are singletons. The sample also formed part of further work on T cells in Graves' hyperthyroidism and ophthalmopathy.

The sequences come from peripheral blood mononuclear cells (PBMCs), collected at new diagnosis, from a patient treated with antithyroid drugs. The origin of the receptors is a man aged 30 to 45 with Graves disease.

In this sample, this clonotype turned up many times. V and J are TRBV11-3 and TRBJ2-2; 9 bases fit TRBD2. This CDR3 is built from 15 residues. Germline V gene lookup returns CDR1 SGHNT and CDR2 YENEEA. The V segment lost 4 bases and the J segment 4 bases; nucleotides outside the gene matches: 4. The CDR3 DNA reads as TGTGCCAGCAGCTCAATAGCGGGAGCCACCGGGGAGCTGTTTTTT. Amino acid sequence: CASSSIAGATGELFF.

The table lists this clonotype with many counts. Germline is not matched at one junction end, which may reflect a read error. The V and J genes are TRBV5-1 and TRBJ2-3, with D perhaps assigned TRBD1 or TRBD2 (5 bases each). This CDR3 has 16 amino acids. Looked up from germline, CDR1 is SGHRS and CDR2 is YFSETQ. The CDR3 loop is CASSLEGTTSADTQYF. The CDR3 DNA reads as TGTGCCAGCAGCTTAGAGGGGACGACAAGCGCAGATACGCAGTATTTT.

This clonotype was seen a handful of times. The rearrangement joins TRBV28 to TRBJ2-3; TRBD2 is a possible D gene (7 bases). Trimming removed 8 bases at V and 0 bases at J, with 15 bases between. The CDR3 contains 15 residues. Germline CDR1 is MDHEN and CDR2 is SYDVKM. CDR3 amino acids: CASQIGGASTDTQYF. The CDR3, as DNA: TGTGCCAGCCAGATAGGGGGGGCTAGCACAGATACGCAGTATTTT. Using reference TRBV28 and TRBJ2-3 for the parts outside the CDR3, the full variable domain is DVKVTQSSRYLVKRTGEKVFLECVQDMDHENMFWYRQDPGLGLRLIYFSYDVKMKEKGDIPEGYSVSREKKERFSLILESASTNQTSMYLCASQIGGASTDTQYFGPGTRLTVL.

The chain has TRBV7-6 and TRBJ1-2; 10 nucleotides align to TRBD1. CDR3 size: 14 residues. Germline V CDR1 and CDR2: SGHVS, FNYEAQ. V lost 5 bases, J lost 7 bases, and 7 bases stayed unmatched. CDR3 nucleotides: TGTGCCAGCAGCCCCGGGACAGGGGTACGTGGCTACACCTTC. This encodes CASSPGTGVRGYTF.

This clonotype came up many times. CDR3 protein: CATNAREEGYNEQYF. CDR3 DNA sequence: TGTGCCACCAACGCGCGGGAGGAGGGGTATAACGAGCAGTACTTC. The V gene is TRBV15, the J gene TRBJ2-7; 8 bases align to TRBD2. Germline CDR1 reads LNHNV; CDR2 reads YYDKDF (reference sequence). The CDR3 has 15 residues. J was trimmed by 5 bases and V by 7 bases; bases with no gene match: 13.

Ten or more counts support this clonotype. V usage is TRBV5-1 and J usage is TRBJ2-3; D might be TRBD1 or TRBD2, each matching 5 bases. From germline, CDR1 is SGHRS and CDR2 YFSETQ. Trimming removed 5 bases at V and 4 bases at J, with 17 bases between. This CDR3 has 15 amino acids. CDR3 region: CASRRDRGGPDTQYF. The CDR3 DNA reads as TGCGCCAGCAGACGGGATAGGGGCGGTCCAGATACGCAGTATTTT.

This chain links TRBV19 with TRBJ1-1; 8 bases match TRBD1. This CDR3 region has 13 residues. Losses at the gene ends were 7 bases for V and 4 bases for J; bases not matched to a gene: 5. The germline V gene has CDR1 LNHDA and CDR2 SQIVND (reference sequence). This CDR3 is CASIPQGGTEAFF. The DNA of the CDR3 is TGTGCCAGTATCCCACAGGGGGGCACTGAAGCTTTCTTT.

The gene calls are TRBV30 and TRBJ2-3; 10 bases are shared with TRBD2. This CDR3 is built from 17 residues. The J segment lost 6 bases and the V segment lost 2 bases, leaving 14 bases of the junction unmatched. Looked up from germline, CDR1 is GTSNPN and CDR2 is SVGIG (reference sequence). In DNA form, the CDR3 reads TGTGCCTGGAGTACGACCGTTTGGGCTAGCGGGAGTGATACGCAGTATTTT. The encoded protein is CAWSTTVWASGSDTQYF.

This clonotype came up many times. The chain employs TRBV5-1 and TRBJ2-7, with TRBD2 matching 10 bases. The CDR3 loop spans 16 amino acids. The junction had 9 bases not matched to a gene; V was cut back by 4 bases and J by 2 bases. Germline V gives CDR1 SGHRS, CDR2 YFSETQ. CDR3 amino acids: CASSRSGTSAAYEQYF. The CDR3 bases are TGCGCCAGCAGCCGTTCCGGGACTAGCGCAGCCTACGAGCAGTACTTC.

A word on this clonotype: A read error may explain this, as a much larger clone is one base away. The chain recombines TRBV7-9 with TRBJ1-1; no reliable D call. Germline CDR1 and CDR2: SEHNR and FQNEAQ (reference sequence). This CDR3 spans 15 amino acids. The V gene lost 3 bases and the J gene lost 0 bases, with 11 bases spanning the gap. The CDR3 coding sequence is TGTGCCAGCAGCTTTAGCCAGGCCCTGAACACTGAAGCTTTCTTT. This gives the protein CASSFSQALNTEAFF.

This clonotype occurred many times. The J gene is TRBJ2-5, the V gene TRBV20-1; TRBD2 agrees at 8 bases. Trimming cost V 2 bases and J 4 bases; bases outside gene matches: 6. There are 14 residues in the CDR3. In germline, CDR1 is DFQATT, CDR2 SNEGSKA (reference sequence). CDR3 residues: CSARRGTRGETQYF. The CDR3 nucleotides read TGCAGTGCTAGAAGGGGGACTAGGGGAGAGACCCAGTACTTC.

This clonotype showed up many times. The chain carries TRBV20-1 and TRBJ1-1; D perhaps matches TRBD1 (6 bases). Germline CDR1 reads DFQATT; CDR2 reads SNEGSKA (reference sequence). V dropped 1 base and J dropped 7 bases, with 22 bases sitting between them. This CDR3 spans 16 amino acids. CDR3: CSARGLGGLSSSEAFF. The DNA for the CDR3 is TGCAGTGCTAGAGGTTTGGGGGGCCTCTCGTCCAGTGAAGCTTTCTTT.

This clonotype occurred many times. The chain combines TRBV3-1 with TRBJ2-5; 9 nucleotides align to TRBD2. The V gene end was trimmed by 1 base and the J gene end by 4 bases; junction bases not matched to a gene: 7. In germline, CDR1 is LGHDT, CDR2 YNNKEL (reference sequence). This CDR3 has 16 residues. The CDR3 is CASSQGLLAGAETQYF. The CDR3 DNA reads as TGTGCCAGCAGCCAAGGTTTGTTAGCGGGGGCAGAGACCCAGTACTTC.

This clonotype was seen only a few times. This chain links TRBV19 with TRBJ2-1; 12 bases agree with TRBD2. From germline, CDR1 is LNHDA and CDR2 SQIVND (reference sequence). The CDR3 has 15 amino acids. Losses at the gene ends were 8 bases for V and 6 bases for J; bases not matched to a gene: 8. The DNA for the CDR3 is TGTGCCAGTGTTAAACTAGCGGGAGGTCTCAATGAGCAGTTCTTC. Its translation is CASVKLAGGLNEQFF. The variable domain in full, completed from reference TRBV19 and TRBJ2-1, reads DGGITQSPKYLFRKEGQNVTLSCEQNLNHDAMYWYRQDPGQGLRLIYYSQIVNDFQKGDIAEGYSVSREKKESFPLTVTSAQKNPTAFYLCASVKLAGGLNEQFFGPGTRLTVL.

This clonotype was detected a few times. The chain is built from TRBV5-4 and TRBJ1-6, with no clear D. Trimming cost V 4 bases and J 6 bases, with 20 bases left between them. The germline CDR1 and CDR2 sequences are SGHNT and YYREEE (reference sequence). The CDR3 runs to 17 residues. The CDR3: CASSPTPPGSGNSPLHF. Written as DNA, the CDR3 is TGTGCCAGCAGCCCGACGCCCCCAGGAAGTGGTAATTCACCCCTCCACTTT.

The chain uses TRBV9 and TRBJ1-5, with D unresolved. V was cut by 1 base and J by 4 bases, with 18 bases left in between. This CDR3 has 17 residues. Germline V CDR1 and CDR2: SGDLS, YYNGEE. The CDR3 reads CASSVSPPRGENQPQHF. The CDR3 DNA reads TGTGCCAGCAGCGTATCCCCCCCCAGAGGTGAGAATCAGCCCCAGCATTTT.

This clonotype has ten or more counts. The CDR3 loop is CASSQGLGYEQYF. CDR3 sequence (DNA): TGCGCCAGCAGCCAAGGGCTTGGGTACGAGCAGTACTTC. This chain links TRBV5-1 with TRBJ2-7; D uncertain. V was cut by 4 bases and J by 4 bases, with 12 bases left in between. The CDR3 is made up of 13 amino acids. Germline V gene data show CDR1 as SGHRS and CDR2 as YFSETQ.

There are many counts of this clonotype. The CDR3 spells CASRGTGAGELFF. CDR3 DNA: TGTGCCAGCAGGGGGACAGGGGCCGGGGAGCTGTTTTTT. V and J are TRBV12-3 or TRBV12-4 and TRBJ2-2; 10 nucleotides agree with TRBD1. The trim removed 6 bases at V and 6 bases at J, leaving 1 base unmatched. This CDR3 is 13 amino acids long.

This clonotype was picked up many times. This rearrangement joins TRBV12-3 or TRBV12-4 to TRBJ1-2; D unclear. The V gene lost 3 bases and the J gene lost 0 bases, with 8 bases spanning the gap. The CDR3 loop spans 14 amino acids. The CDR3 spells CASSFASPNYGYTF. CDR3 coding DNA: TGTGCCAGCAGTTTTGCCAGCCCTAACTATGGCTACACCTTC.

The chain is built from TRBV28 and TRBJ1-2, with a possible D match to TRBD1 (5 bases). Germline values: CDR1 MDHEN, CDR2 SYDVKM. Trimming took off 6 bases at V and 4 bases at J, with 15 bases between the two ends. The CDR3 length is 14 residues. The CDR3 DNA follows: TGTGCCAGCAGAACCCGGGACCCCGCCTATGGCTACACCTTC. This translates into CASRTRDPAYGYTF.

This clonotype has ten or more counts. V usage is TRBV6-1 and J usage is TRBJ1-1, with D possibly being TRBD1 (6 bases). This CDR3 contains 11 residues. The V and J ends lost 8 bases and 11 bases respectively, with 15 bases between them. In germline, CDR1 is MNHNS, CDR2 SASEGT. CDR3 amino acids: CASSGVGAAFF. In nucleotides, the CDR3 is TGTGCCAGCTCCGGGGTGGGGGCGGCTTTCTTT.

This clonotype was counted many times. Here the CDR3 reads CASSLGGADTEAFF. CDR3 nucleotide sequence: TGTGCCAGCAGCCTCGGCGGAGCGGACACTGAAGCTTTCTTT. V usage is TRBV7-2 and J usage is TRBJ1-1; D gene ambiguous. The CDR3 has 14 residues. The ends were cut back, 5 bases at V and 3 bases at J, with 13 bases in the middle. Germline V gives CDR1 SGHTA, CDR2 FQGNSA.

The chain has TRBV28 and TRBJ2-6; TRBD2 agrees at 9 bases. Per the germline V gene, CDR1 is MDHEN and CDR2 is SYDVKM. V shed 5 bases and J 2 bases; nucleotides not matched to a gene: 7. The CDR3 length is 17 residues. In DNA form, the CDR3 reads TGTGCCAGCAGTAGGGGGCTAGCGGGACCTGGGGCCAACGTCCTGACTTTC. As protein: CASSRGLAGPGANVLTF.

This clonotype was recorded many times. V and J are TRBV6-1 and TRBJ1-1; the D gene is possibly TRBD1 (6 bases). The CDR3 runs 18 residues. Trimming removed 7 bases from V and 2 bases from J, with 26 bases in between. The germline V gene has CDR1 MNHNS and CDR2 SASEGT. The CDR3: CASTFTRDTPIGNTEAFF. CDR3 DNA sequence: TGTGCCAGCACCTTCACTCGGGACACTCCCATAGGAAACACTGAAGCTTTCTTT.

The chain couples TRBV7-3 to TRBJ2-7; the D gene is possibly TRBD2 (6 bases). The CDR3 is 15 amino acids. Deletions cut 11 bases from V and 4 bases from J, with 24 bases between. Germline values: CDR1 SGHTA, CDR2 FQGTGA. CDR3 DNA: TGTGCCGAAAAGGTAGGGTTAGCGGAAATATACGAGCAGTACTTC. Translated: CAEKVGLAEIYEQYF.

The genes are TRBV2 and TRBJ2-3; maybe TRBD2 (5 bases). The CDR3 sequence is 12 residues long. Germline assignment: CDR1 SNHLY and CDR2 FYNNEI. Trimming cost V 7 bases and J 6 bases, with 11 bases left between them. The CDR3 DNA is TGTGCCAGCACGGACTCGGGGGATACGCAGTATTTT. Its translation is CASTDSGDTQYF.

This clonotype was observed a few times. V and J are TRBV6-5 and TRBJ1-5; TRBD1 might be the D (5 bases). Germline CDR1 reads MNHEY; CDR2 reads SVGAGI. The CDR3 contains 16 residues. Trimming cost V 2 bases and J 0 bases, with 11 bases left between them. CDR3 region: CASSYGGTDSNQPQHF. DNA for the CDR3: TGTGCCAGCAGTTACGGGGGGACGGATAGCAATCAGCCCCAGCATTTT.